The clone carrying this T cell receptor beta chain occurred a few times. Its antigen is currently unknown. The data stem from a study of T-cell memory formation after mild COVID-19. On the study more broadly: Largely, the TCR clusters proved donor specific. The study's findings and limits: Clones which contracted sat mainly in CM and EM if CD4+, and in EMRA if CD8+. CD4+ bias marked clones expanding day 15 to 37, unlike balanced contracting clones.

Trimming cost V 6 bases and J 7 bases, with 16 bases left between them. In germline, CDR1 is MNHEY, CDR2 SVGAGI. The CDR3 is 15 amino acids. A single record per CDR3 protein comes from TCRdb applying MiXCR to the 5' RACE reads. Of approximately 250,000 distinct CDR3 sequences listed, over 15% are singletons. The chain carries TRBV6-5 and TRBJ1-6, with D possibly being TRBD1 (6 bases). The sequence was obtained from a man in his late teens or twenties who had mild COVID-19 (a few samples of this study predate the infection). Cell type and time point are not known. Material: PBMCs or a T cell subset sorted from them (not recorded which). CDR3 amino acids: CASSVYRRGNSPLHF. CDR3 sequence (DNA): TGTGCCAGCAGCGTATACCGCAGGGGCAATTCACCCCTCCACTTT.